The present T cell receptor (beta chain) was sequenced within a study of T cells after yellow fever vaccination (dated by TCRdb to the late 2010s). About the investigation overall: The SMART-Seq v4 Ultra Low Input RNA kit was used to prepare libraries from fractions with low cell numbers. The cohort comprised two healthy male donors, one aged 18 to 30 and one aged 30 to 40 years. To track T-cell clones before and after primary and booster YFV17D yellow fever vaccination, bulk TCR alpha and beta repertoires were sequenced longitudinally. Blood was drawn at multiple timepoints before and after primary and secondary immunization, with bulk PBMC replicates and cell subsets isolated.

The treatment or condition label corresponds to: live attenuated yellow fever vaccine strain. Two biological replicates of bulk PBMCs were collected at each blood-draw timepoint. A standard Ficoll-Paque protocol was used to isolate PBMCs from peripheral blood. TriZol was used to extract RNA from bulk PBMCs, from CD4 and CD8 fractions, and from dextramer-positive and dextramer-negative fractions. V and J lose 0 bases and 7 bases, and a span of 4 bases separates them. Via the germline V gene (reference sequence), CDR1 is GTSNPN and CDR2 SVGIG. Counted from cysteine to phenylalanine, this CDR3 has 11 amino acids. Here the CDR3 DNA is all that survives: 33 bases in frame from base 1. To note about this clonotype: Its recognized antigen is unknown. Qualities for individual bases were not recorded, and no much larger clone is one base off.

TCR cDNA was synthesized by 5'RACE template switching, which introduced a universal primer site and unique molecular identifiers. Priming of cDNA synthesis was performed from both the TCR alpha and TCR beta constant segments. Library amplification used two PCR steps, and the second PCR step added sample barcodes and sequencing adapters. Sequencing of libraries was done on Illumina HiSeq 2500 (2x100 bp) or NovaSeq (2x150 bp). In the source study's methods: MIGEC was used to demultiplex reads and collapse the reads into UMI consensus sequences, and MiXCR was used for V(D)J alignment. Vaccine-responding clonotypes were defined with edgeR using replicate PBMC samples, requiring FDR below 0.01 and a log2 fold change above 5 up to day 15. CD4 or CD8 identity was assigned to each bulk clonotype according to whether the clonotype was present at higher abundance in the sequenced CD4 repertoire or the sequenced CD8 repertoire. Clones were called with MiXCR by TCRdb after fastp trimmed the public reads at Q25, and only in-frame beta chains were retained. A single entry per CDR3 protein holds the most common genes and DNA from its merged rows. The V and J calls here are based on TCRdb, not the publication. The sample yields hundreds of thousands of distinct CDR3 sequences; approximately 8% were counted once. The ten largest clones capture 15% to 20% of the sample.

Study-wide conclusions, independent of this receptor: Computational filtering was required because FACS-sorted repertoires could contain abundant contaminating clonotypes from the bulk population. Most clones expanded after primary vaccination were re-detected after the booster (about 95% of CD4 and roughly 87% of CD8), suggesting broad memory maintenance. Only two donors were included in the study, so the extent to which the findings can be generalized is limited. A small share of clonotypes was detected in both CD4 and CD8 compartments, with the overlap likely arising from convergent recombination. Compared with the primary T-cell response, the secondary T-cell response was weaker but faster, peaking on day 5 rather than day 15.

Specimen: PBMCs, collected roughly 46 days after the first yellow fever vaccination. The clonotype was recovered from a young man who received the YFV17D yellow fever vaccine. The chain links TRBV30 with TRBJ2-1; no D gene call is confident. The CDR3 region: CAWSVENEQFF. In nucleotides, the sequence is TGTGCCTGGAGTGTCGAGAATGAGCAGTTCTTC.